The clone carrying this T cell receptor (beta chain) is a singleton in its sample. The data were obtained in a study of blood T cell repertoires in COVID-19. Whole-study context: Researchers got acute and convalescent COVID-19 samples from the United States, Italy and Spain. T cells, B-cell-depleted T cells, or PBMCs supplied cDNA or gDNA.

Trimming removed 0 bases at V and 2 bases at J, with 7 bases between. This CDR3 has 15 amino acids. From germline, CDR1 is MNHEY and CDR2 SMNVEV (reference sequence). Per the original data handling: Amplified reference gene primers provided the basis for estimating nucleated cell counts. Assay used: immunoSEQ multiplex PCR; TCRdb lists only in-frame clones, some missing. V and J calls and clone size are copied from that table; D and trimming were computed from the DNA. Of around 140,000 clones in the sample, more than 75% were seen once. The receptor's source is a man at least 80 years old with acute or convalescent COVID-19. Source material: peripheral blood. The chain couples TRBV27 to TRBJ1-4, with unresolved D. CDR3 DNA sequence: TGTGCCAGCAGTTTATCGAGGGTGACTAATGAAAAACTGTTTTTT. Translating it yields CASSLSRVTNEKLFF.